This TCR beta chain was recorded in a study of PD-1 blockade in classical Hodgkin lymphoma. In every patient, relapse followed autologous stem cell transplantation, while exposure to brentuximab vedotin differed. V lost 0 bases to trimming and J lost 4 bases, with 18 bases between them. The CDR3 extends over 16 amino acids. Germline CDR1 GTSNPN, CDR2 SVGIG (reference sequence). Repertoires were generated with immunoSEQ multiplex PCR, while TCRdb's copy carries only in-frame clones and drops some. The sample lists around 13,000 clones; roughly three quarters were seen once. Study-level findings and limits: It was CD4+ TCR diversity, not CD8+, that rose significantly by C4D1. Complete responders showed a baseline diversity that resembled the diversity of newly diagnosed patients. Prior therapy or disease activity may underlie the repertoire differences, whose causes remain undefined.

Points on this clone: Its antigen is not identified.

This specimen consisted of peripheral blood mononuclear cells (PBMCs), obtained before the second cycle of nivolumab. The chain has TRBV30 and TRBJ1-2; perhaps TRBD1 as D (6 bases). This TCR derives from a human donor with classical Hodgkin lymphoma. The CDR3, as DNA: TGTGCCTGGAGTGTACAAGGACAGCCGAAAGGCTATGGCTACACCTTC. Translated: CAWSVQGQPKGYGYTF.